The TCR beta chain under discussion was sequenced for a study of shared clonotypes between healthy human individuals. With respect to this clone: Antigen unknown.

HIV-negative, healthy adults without recent acute infections or vaccinations were the donors. Several immunoSEQ plates received, in even portions, the genomic DNA of each subset. Clones were sequenced by immunoSEQ multiplex PCR, and TCRdb holds only the in-frame ones, with some missing. Among around 1.1 million clones listed, about 72% were seen once. Regarding the study as a whole: Clonotypes shared by all four donors outscored non-shared clonotypes in generation probability.

CDR3 length equals 17 residues. Trimming cost V 2 bases and J 5 bases; bases outside gene matches: 12. The sequencing sample was made of memory CD4+ T cells from PBMCs. Subset meaning: CD45RA-negative fraction. The receptor was derived from a man between 18 and 29 years old in good health. Some clones in this sample may be carry-over from other donors' samples. The chain carries TRBV23-1 and TRBJ2-3; TRBD1 aligns across 8 bases. TRBV23-1 is recorded as an ORF, its role being uncertain. DNA for the CDR3: TGCGCCAGCAGTCAAGTGTTCAGGACAGGGAATGAAGATACGCAGTATTTT. Its translation is CASSQVFRTGNEDTQYF.